This T cell receptor (beta chain) appears in the sequencing data of a study of blood T cell repertoires in COVID-19. This clone appeared a few times. Produced via immunoSEQ multiplex PCR; TCRdb's table is partial and in-frame only. The table records 150,000 to 200,000 clones, approximately 80% of them present only once. Germline CDR1 reads LGHNA; CDR2 reads YNFKEQ. The CDR3 has 15 amino acids. The V gene lost 0 bases and the J gene lost 7 bases, with 15 bases spanning the gap. This sequence was found in a man aged 35 to 55 who had recovered from COVID-19. The sample consisted of PBMCs or T cells enriched from blood (not recorded which). The V gene is TRBV4-2, the J gene TRBJ1-2, with D possibly matching TRBD1 (6 bases). The CDR3 loop is CASSQDHGQGSGYTF. The CDR3 DNA reads as TGTGCCAGCAGCCAAGATCACGGGCAGGGGAGTGGCTACACCTTC.